The TCR beta chain described here comes from a study of T cell changes during pregnancy in multiple sclerosis. Profiling relied on immunoSEQ multiplex PCR, and the TCRdb table lists in-frame clones only, not all of them. The data show 90,000 or so clones, more than 85% seen once. V lost 5 bases, J lost 5 bases, and 18 bases lay in between. Germline lookup yields CDR1 SGHTA and CDR2 FQGTGA. CDR3 length equals 15 residues. Sequencing was performed on peripheral blood, taken in the first trimester of pregnancy. This receptor was obtained from a female donor in good health, enrolled as a control in a pregnancy study. The chain recombines TRBV7-3 with TRBJ2-5; unclear D gene. CDR3 in amino acids: CASSVGARDRETQYF. As DNA, the CDR3 is TGTGCCAGCAGCGTAGGCGCTAGAGATCGCGAGACCCAGTACTTC. The variable domain in full, with the rest retrieved from reference TRBV7-3 and TRBJ2-5, is GAGVSQTPSNKVTEKGKYVELRCDPISGHTALYWYRQSLGQGPEFLIYFQGTGAADDSGLPNDRFFAVRPEGSVSTLKIQRTERGDSAVYLCASSVGARDRETQYFGPGTRLLVL.